Below are 22 T cell receptor beta chains sequenced from a single sample in a study of blood T cell repertoires in COVID-19. Sequencing used immunoSEQ multiplex PCR; TCRdb keeps in-frame clones, though not all of them. The data contain 97,000 or so clones, about 86% of them singletons. Sequencing was done on a sample of peripheral blood. These receptors originate from a man aged 60-69 years with acute or convalescent COVID-19.

This chain links TRBV5-6 with TRBJ1-2; D perhaps matches TRBD1 (5 bases). Looked up from germline, CDR1 is SGHDT and CDR2 is YYEEEE. The CDR3 totals 16 residues. V was shortened by 4 bases and J by 4 bases, with 20 bases between the two germline ends. CDR3: CASSPRVGEFSYGYTF. CDR3 in DNA: TGTGCCAGCAGCCCCAGGGTAGGCGAGTTTAGCTATGGCTACACCTTC.

V usage is TRBV4-3 and J usage is TRBJ1-1; the D gene is possibly TRBD1 (5 bases). Trimming left V 5 bases short and J 5 bases short, with 12 bases between. The CDR3 contains 13 residues. CDR1 is LGHNA and CDR2 is YSLEER in the germline V gene. CDR3 loop: CASSSGTGTEAFF. CDR3 DNA: TGCGCCAGCAGCTCCGGGACTGGGACTGAAGCTTTCTTT.

This clone was seen only a few times. This chain joins TRBV11-3 and TRBJ2-5; D ambiguous. The V gene lost 2 bases and the J gene lost 4 bases, with 8 bases spanning the gap. CDR3 length: 13 amino acids. The V gene's germline CDR1 is SGHNT and CDR2 YENEEA. CDR3 loop: CASSLSRRETQYF. The CDR3 bases are TGTGCCAGCAGCTTATCTCGGAGAGAGACCCAGTACTTC.

This clone turned up a few times. This chain joins TRBV30 and TRBJ1-3; 7 bases map to TRBD1. The CDR3 has 14 residues. Looked up from germline, CDR1 is GTSNPN and CDR2 is SVGIG (reference sequence). J gave up 0 bases and V 7 bases, and 6 bases lay outside the gene matches. In nucleotides, the CDR3 is TGTGCCTACCGACAGGGTCTCTCTGGAAACACCATATATTTT. Protein product: CAYRQGLSGNTIYF.

The J gene is TRBJ1-1, the V gene TRBV7-2, with D maybe TRBD1 (5 bases). Germline V gene data show CDR1 as SGHTA and CDR2 as FQGNSA. V was shortened by 3 bases and J by 10 bases, with 15 bases between the two germline ends. The CDR3 covers 13 residues. For the CDR3, the DNA is TGTGCCAGCAGCTTTATTGGATGGGGGGGAGCTTTCTTT. Encoded protein: CASSFIGWGGAFF.

The table lists this clone with a count of one. DNA of the CDR3: TGCGCCAGCAGTGGACAGGGGGGTACTGAAGCTTTCTTT. It translates to CASSGQGGTEAFF. This chain uses TRBV10-1 with TRBJ1-1, with TRBD1 identical over 9 bases. CDR1 and CDR2 (germline): WNHNN, SYGVQD (reference sequence). The CDR3 is 13 residues long. The J segment lost 5 bases and the V segment lost 4 bases, leaving 2 bases of the junction unmatched.

The chain links TRBV19 to TRBJ1-2; 7 bases fit TRBD1. V dropped 4 bases and J dropped 0; count of bases not matched to a gene: 8. The CDR3 spans 16 residues. Germline CDR1 and CDR2: LNHDA and SQIVND (reference sequence). CDR3 DNA: TGTGCCAGTAGTAGGACCGGGACAGATTCTAACTATGGCTACACCTTC. Protein: CASSRTGTDSNYGYTF.

V gene TRBV6-4 combines with J gene TRBJ2-1; 9 bases are a match to TRBD1. The CDR3 contains 15 residues. J was trimmed by 7 bases and V by 4 bases; bases with no gene match: 8. Germline CDR1 and CDR2: MRHNA and SNTAGT. This CDR3 is CASSAGTGYGNEQFF. DNA of the CDR3: TGTGCCAGCAGTGCGGGGACAGGGTATGGGAATGAGCAGTTCTTC.

The chain has TRBV6-5 and TRBJ1-5; TRBD1 matches 7 bases. This CDR3 contains 15 residues. V gave up 6 bases and J gave up 2 bases; unmatched junction bases: 7. CDR1 and CDR2 (germline): MNHEY, SVGAGI. CDR3 protein: CASRTLQGGNQPQHF. The CDR3 DNA follows: TGTGCCAGCAGGACACTTCAGGGGGGCAATCAGCCCCAGCATTTT.

The V and J genes are TRBV6-2 or TRBV6-3 and TRBJ2-5; D remains unclear. V lost 4 bases, J lost 6 bases, and 12 bases lay in between. Germline V gene lookup returns CDR1 MNHEY and CDR2 SVGEGT. The CDR3 consists of 13 residues. The CDR3 DNA reads TGTGCCAGCAGTTCCCTAGGCCGGCAGACCCAGTACTTC. Amino acids: CASSSLGRQTQYF.

The chain links TRBV19 to TRBJ2-5; 7 nucleotides agree with TRBD1. Per the germline V gene, CDR1 is LNHDA and CDR2 is SQIVND (reference sequence). V lost 6 bases and J lost 3; bases outside the gene matches: 4. The length of the CDR3 is 13 residues. In nucleotides, the CDR3 is TGTGCCAGTAGGAACACAGGGGAAGAGACCCAGTACTTC. As protein: CASRNTGEETQYF.

The genes are TRBV6-5 and TRBJ1-5, with 8 bases matching TRBD1. V lost 0 bases to trimming and J lost 4 bases; unmatched junction nucleotides: 2. The length of the CDR3 is 15 residues. CDR1 is MNHEY, CDR2 SVGAGI, per germline. The CDR3 here is CASSYSRTGNQPQHF. Written as DNA, the CDR3 is TGTGCCAGCAGTTACTCCAGGACAGGGAATCAGCCCCAGCATTTT.

The chain carries TRBV24-1 and TRBJ2-2; D is uncertain. The CDR3 totals 14 residues. Trimming pared 9 bases from V and 0 bases from J, leaving 10 bases between. Per germline, CDR1 KGHDR and CDR2 SFDVKD. CDR3 bases: TGTGCCACCGCGAGGTCGTCGAACACCGGGGAGCTGTTTTTT. As protein: CATARSSNTGELFF.

This chain connects TRBV3-1 (or the pseudogene TRBV3-2) to TRBJ2-3; D not resolved. The CDR3 extends over 15 amino acids. Germline V gives CDR1 LGHDT, CDR2 YNNKEL (reference sequence). V was trimmed by 0 bases and J by 4 bases, leaving 11 bases between them. CDR3 sequence (DNA): TGTGCCAGCAGCCAAGATCCAGCACGGGCAGATACGCAGTATTTT. As protein: CASSQDPARADTQYF.

The V and J genes are TRBV30 and TRBJ1-1; TRBD1 aligns across 7 bases. V gave up 1 base and J gave up 2 bases; unmatched junction bases: 1. The CDR3 sequence is 13 residues long. Germline CDR1 reads GTSNPN; CDR2 reads SVGIG (reference sequence). Written as DNA, the CDR3 is TGTGCCTGGAGTGGACAGGGAAACACTGAAGCTTTCTTT. This codes for CAWSGQGNTEAFF.

This chain uses TRBV15 with TRBJ2-1; TRBD2 is a possible D gene (6 bases). The ends were cut back, 0 bases at V and 14 bases at J, with 14 bases in the middle. This CDR3 has 13 residues. Looked up from germline, CDR1 is LNHNV and CDR2 is YYDKDF (reference sequence). The CDR3 nucleotides are TGTGCCACCAGCAGAGATAGACGGGGGAAGAAGTTCTTC. It translates to CATSRDRRGKKFF.

The V and J genes are TRBV5-1 and TRBJ2-3; D is uncertain. V shed 5 bases and J shed 0 bases, with 10 bases lying between them. CDR1 SGHRS and CDR2 YFSETQ come from the germline V gene. The CDR3 is 14 residues long. This chain's CDR3 is CASRFSISTDTQYF. The CDR3 DNA follows: TGCGCCAGCAGATTTAGCATAAGCACAGATACGCAGTATTTT.

The gene calls are TRBV3-1 (or the pseudogene TRBV3-2) and TRBJ2-2; D gene uncertain. Germline CDR1 is LGHDT and CDR2 is YNNKEL (reference sequence). The CDR3 totals 14 residues. Trimming took 4 bases from V and 1 from J, leaving 7 bases between them. The CDR3 sequence is CASSLSLNTGELFF. CDR3 coding DNA: TGTGCCAGCAGCCTTAGCTTGAACACCGGGGAGCTGTTTTTT.

The chain links TRBV18 to TRBJ2-3, with TRBD2 matching 11 bases. This CDR3 comprises 16 residues. Trimming cost V 6 bases and J 6 bases; bases outside gene matches: 11. Germline loops: CDR1 KGHSH, CDR2 LQKENI. The DNA for the CDR3 is TGTGCCAGCTCGCGTCTACCGGGACTAGCGGAGGATACGCAGTATTTT. Its protein is CASSRLPGLAEDTQYF. The variable domain in full, completed from reference TRBV18 and TRBJ2-3, reads NAGVMQNPRHLVRRRGQEARLRCSPMKGHSHVYWYRQLPEEGLKFMVYLQKENIIDESGMPKERFSAEFPKEGPSILRIQQVVRGDSAAYFCASSRLPGLAEDTQYFGPGTRLTVL.

This clone was detected once. This rearrangement joins TRBV30 to TRBJ1-5; D not resolved. Germline V gives CDR1 GTSNPN, CDR2 SVGIG (reference sequence). V was trimmed by 0 bases and J by 4 bases, leaving 7 bases between them. CDR3 length: 13 residues. DNA of the CDR3: TGTGCCTGGAGTGTTGAGGGTAATCAGCCCCAGCATTTT. Its protein is CAWSVEGNQPQHF.

J is TRBJ1-1 and V is TRBV19, with 7 nucleotides matching TRBD1. V lost 9 bases and J lost 4; bases outside the gene matches: 8. The germline gives CDR1 LNHDA, CDR2 SQIVND (reference sequence). CDR3 length: 13 residues. CDR3 sequence: CASEQGRSTEAFF. The CDR3 DNA reads TGTGCCAGCGAACAGGGGAGGAGCACTGAAGCTTTCTTT.

The chain carries TRBV24-1 and TRBJ1-4; 9 bases fit TRBD1. Trimming at V came to 4 bases and at J to 6 bases, leaving 5 bases not matched to a gene. Germline V gives CDR1 KGHDR, CDR2 SFDVKD. The CDR3 length is 15 residues. The CDR3 loop reads CATSEPGQGDEKLFF. CDR3 bases: TGTGCCACCAGTGAACCGGGACAGGGAGATGAAAAACTGTTTTTT.